This T cell receptor beta chain was profiled in a study of blood T cell repertoires in COVID-19. Study summary: From the United States, Italy and Spain came samples of acute and convalescent COVID-19. The cDNA or gDNA used as material had been derived from T cells, B-cell-depleted T cells, or PBMCs.

Original handling: Cell counts per sample came from amplifying reference gene primers. Assay used: immunoSEQ multiplex PCR; TCRdb lists only in-frame clones, some missing. V, J and clone size reflect that table, while D and trimming were determined from the DNA. The sample includes 100,000 to 120,000 clones, roughly 85% of them seen just once. Germline CDR1 reads SGDLS; CDR2 reads YYNGEE. Trimming left V 3 bases short and J 8 bases short, with 14 bases between. CDR3 length: 14 residues. Sequenced sample: peripheral blood. This TCR came from a human donor in a cohort sampled during active COVID-19. This rearrangement joins TRBV9 to TRBJ2-2, with D maybe TRBD1 (6 bases). CDR3 bases: TGTGCCAGCAGCGGGACAGACGTACCGGGGGAGCTGTTTTTT. This sequence encodes CASSGTDVPGELFF.